The 2 T cell receptor beta chains listed next were all sequenced from one sample in a study of cytomegalovirus exposure and HLA in healthy donors. In the PCR, 60 Vbeta and 13 Jbeta primers were used. The protocol was immunoSEQ multiplex PCR, while the TCRdb copy is restricted to in-frame clones and leaves out a portion. The data contain about 100,000 clones, roughly 80% of them seen just once; the ten biggest clones take up around 7%. What was sequenced was PBMCs. The receptors come from a man aged 35 to 55 in good health and CMV-seropositive.

The chain couples TRBV7-6 to TRBJ2-5; 10 bases are shared with TRBD2. This CDR3 spans 20 amino acids. Unmatched junction bases numbered 25, after V lost 5 bases and J lost 7 bases. Germline V gene lookup returns CDR1 SGHVS and CDR2 FNYEAQ. The CDR3 DNA is TGTGCCAGCAGCCCACCCCCGGGACTAGCGTCAGATTCTGCTCTACCGACCCAGTACTTC. It translates to CASSPPPGLASDSALPTQYF. The full variable domain, in which reference TRBV7-6 and TRBJ2-5 provide the parts outside the CDR3, is GAGVSQSPRYKVTKRGQDVALRCDPISGHVSLYWYRQALGQGPEFLTYFNYEAQQDKSGLPNDRFSAERPEGSISTLTIQRTEQRDSAMYRCASSPPPGLASDSALPTQYFGPGTRLLVL.

This clone was seen more than once but under ten times. V is TRBV5-1 and J is TRBJ2-5; 7 positions agree with TRBD1. V shed 3 bases, J shed 2 bases, and the junction held 4 bases outside the gene matches. This CDR3 comprises 14 residues. Germline-derived CDR1 and CDR2 are SGHRS and YFSETQ. CDR3 nucleotides: TGCGCCAGCAGCTGGGACAGTCAACAAGAGACCCAGTACTTC. Encoded protein: CASSWDSQQETQYF.